This T cell receptor (beta chain) was recovered during a study of cytomegalovirus exposure and HLA in healthy donors. Broader study findings: According to a later analysis, donors in an Asian-associated ancestry cluster reportedly had fewer N-insertions than the approximately 720-donor mean. A later analysis linked a missense DCLRE1C variant to TCR beta V- and J-gene trimming.

CDR3 length: 15 residues. Germline CDR1 SGDLS, CDR2 YYNGEE. J lost 6 bases, V lost 4 bases, and 9 bases had no gene match. This clone was picked up a small number of times. The antigen remains undetermined. PCR amplification relied on 60 Vbeta primers (plus 13 Jbeta primers). Generated by immunoSEQ multiplex PCR, the TCRdb table keeps only in-frame clones and is missing some. The data contain approximately 100,000 clones, roughly 70% of them singletons. The receptor was derived from a woman in her 70s in good health and CMV-seropositive. The chain couples TRBV9 to TRBJ2-2; 7 bases are a match to TRBD1. Specimen: PBMCs. The CDR3 bases are TGTGCCAGCAGCCTAGGCGAGACAGGGCCCGGGGAGCTGTTTTTT. Translating gives CASSLGETGPGELFF.